Below, 26 T cell receptor beta chains from the same sample are listed, as sequenced in a study of T-cell reconstitution after alpha-beta-depleted transplantation in children. Preparation of the TCRbeta library involved a method that used unique molecular identifiers. One entry per CDR3 protein, called by TCRdb with MiXCR from the PCR reads. The table records hundreds of thousands of distinct CDR3 sequences, 20% to 30% of them present only once. Material: PBMCs, mostly from graft donor cells, obtained 360 days after TCRalphabeta/CD19-depleted stem cell transplant. The receptors were gathered from a female patient aged 2-15 years who had a stem cell transplant for congenital amegakaryocytic thrombocytopenia, so the T cells may come from the graft donor.

This rearrangement joins TRBV18 to TRBJ2-1; D gene uncertain. With 1 base removed from V and 6 bases from J, the gap between germline ends came to 7 bases. The germline V gene encodes CDR1 KGHSH and CDR2 LQKENI. The CDR3 has 13 residues. The CDR3 loop is CASSPQVVNEQFF. CDR3 coding DNA: TGTGCCAGCTCACCACAGGTGGTCAATGAGCAGTTCTTC.

The chain is built from TRBV20-1 and TRBJ1-4; D is ambiguous. V lost 3 bases and J 2 bases, leaving 13 bases between the germline ends. The CDR3 has 15 amino acids. The germline CDR1 and CDR2 sequences are DFQATT and SNEGSKA (reference sequence). The CDR3 loop is CSASPSFLTNEKLFF. CDR3 DNA sequence: TGCAGTGCTAGTCCCTCCTTTCTGACTAATGAAAAACTGTTTTTT.

In its sample, this clonotype was seen a few times. The V gene is TRBV12-3 or TRBV12-4, the J gene TRBJ1-1, with a weak D call TRBD1 (6 bases). CDR3 length equals 15 residues. Trimming stripped 4 bases from V and 0 bases from J, with 12 bases between. The CDR3 reads CASSWVTGLNTEAFF. The CDR3 DNA reads TGTGCCAGCAGTTGGGTTACAGGGCTGAACACTGAAGCTTTCTTT.

The gene calls are TRBV12-3 or TRBV12-4 and TRBJ2-7, with 8 bases aligning to TRBD1. The CDR3 loop spans 14 amino acids. After removal of 3 bases from V and 4 bases from J, the junction contained 5 bases not matched to a gene. CDR3 residues: CASSFAGGLYEQYF. Written as DNA, the CDR3 is TGTGCCAGCAGTTTCGCAGGGGGCCTATACGAGCAGTACTTC.

There are many counts of this clonotype. The CDR3 nucleotides are TGTGCCAGCAGCCCAGACGAGGGGACATATGGCGACGAGCAGTACTTC. It specifies CASSPDEGTYGDEQYF. The chain joins TRBV7-2 to TRBJ2-7; a weak D match, TRBD1 (6 bases). This CDR3 spans 16 amino acids. CDR1 is SGHTA and CDR2 is FQGNSA in the germline V gene. The V end lost 5 bases, the J end lost 5 bases, and 22 bases lay between the germline ends.

The genes are TRBV7-2 and TRBJ2-3, with TRBD1 matching over 8 bases. Germline V gene data show CDR1 as SGHTA and CDR2 as FQGNSA. V lost 5 bases and J lost 3; bases outside the gene matches: 10. CDR3 length: 16 residues. The CDR3 nucleotides are TGTGCCAGCAGCACCCATCAGGGGGCCGGAACAGATACGCAGTATTTT. Translating it yields CASSTHQGAGTDTQYF.

The chain recombines TRBV28 with TRBJ2-5, with a possible D match to TRBD1 (6 bases). Deletions cut 10 bases from V and 3 bases from J, with 15 bases between. The CDR3 contains 13 residues. CDR1 is MDHEN and CDR2 is SYDVKM in the germline V gene. CDR3 nucleotides: TGTGCCACAACCCCAGGGGTAAAAGAGACCCAGTACTTC. Translated: CATTPGVKETQYF.

This clonotype was seen more than once but under ten times. The V and J genes are TRBV29-1 and TRBJ2-5, with 9 nucleotides matching TRBD1. CDR3 length: 17 residues. V shed 0 bases, J shed 1 base, and the junction held 9 bases outside the gene matches. Germline V CDR1 and CDR2: SQVTM, ANQGSEA. The CDR3 here is CSVEDPSWTGVQETQYF. The CDR3, as DNA: TGCAGCGTTGAAGACCCTTCATGGACAGGGGTCCAAGAGACCCAGTACTTC. The full variable domain, rest sourced from reference TRBV29-1 and TRBJ2-5, is SAVISQKPSRDICQRGTSLTIQCQVDSQVTMMFWYRQQPGQSLTLIATANQGSEATYESGFVIDKFPISRPNLTFSTLTVSNMSPEDSSIYLCSVEDPSWTGVQETQYFGPGTRLLVL.

J is TRBJ2-3 and V is TRBV29-1; D possibly corresponds to TRBD1 (7 bases). V lost 0 bases, J lost 6 bases, and 13 bases lay in between. CDR3 length: 14 residues. CDR1 SQVTM and CDR2 ANQGSEA come from the germline V gene. CDR3 coding DNA: TGCAGCGTTGAAGAGGGGTCAGGGGGGGATACGCAGTATTTT. Amino acid sequence: CSVEEGSGGDTQYF.

This clonotype was counted a few times. V gene TRBV7-9 combines with J gene TRBJ2-7; no clear D. Trimming took off 5 bases at V and 6 bases at J, with 20 bases between the two ends. There are 15 residues in the CDR3. The germline CDR1 and CDR2 sequences are SEHNR and FQNEAQ (reference sequence). CDR3 sequence reads: CASSQYTASLSEQYF. For the CDR3, the DNA is TGTGCCAGCAGCCAATATACAGCGTCCCTCTCCGAGCAGTACTTC.

This clonotype was picked up one time. The V call is TRBV5-1, the J call TRBJ1-1; D might be TRBD1 (5 bases). V was trimmed by 1 base and J by 6 bases, leaving 16 bases between them. CDR1 and CDR2 (germline): SGHRS, YFSETQ. This CDR3 comprises 15 residues. CDR3 amino acids: CASSLQQGSVSEAFF. The CDR3 nucleotides are TGCGCCAGCAGCTTGCAGCAGGGTTCTGTCTCTGAAGCTTTCTTT.

This clonotype appeared a few times. This CDR3 is CASTGPRNTEAFF. CDR3 in DNA: TGTGCCAGCACGGGTCCACGGAACACTGAAGCTTTCTTT. The chain combines TRBV6-2 or TRBV6-3 with TRBJ1-1; no firm D call. The germline CDR1 and CDR2 sequences are MNHEY and SVGEGT. With 7 bases removed from V and 1 base from J, the gap between germline ends came to 10 bases. The CDR3 is 13 amino acids.

The J gene is TRBJ2-1, the V gene TRBV12-3 or TRBV12-4; D is perhaps TRBD1 (6 bases). The CDR3 length is 15 residues. The ends were cut back, 6 bases at V and 0 bases at J, with 12 bases in the middle. The CDR3, as DNA: TGTGCCAGCAGCATTAGGGGGAGCTCCTACAATGAGCAGTTCTTC. It specifies CASSIRGSSYNEQFF.

The chain joins TRBV5-1 to TRBJ2-7; D uncertain. V dropped 2 bases and J dropped 5 bases, with 11 bases sitting between them. CDR3 length: 13 residues. Germline V lookup: CDR1 SGHRS, CDR2 YFSETQ. Here the CDR3 reads CASSFVGPNEQYF. The CDR3 DNA sequence: TGCGCCAGCAGCTTCGTAGGGCCCAACGAGCAGTACTTC.

This clonotype was found many times. The chain recombines TRBV2 with TRBJ2-3, with D hard to call. V gave up 3 bases and J gave up 0 bases, with 7 bases separating them. Germline V gives CDR1 SNHLY, CDR2 FYNNEI. The CDR3 contains 14 residues. The CDR3 sequence: CASSDTFSTDTQYF. The CDR3 coding sequence is TGTGCCAGCAGTGACACCTTCAGCACAGATACGCAGTATTTT.

This clonotype came up a few times. The rearrangement joins TRBV28 to TRBJ1-2, with D possibly being TRBD1 (5 bases). V lost 5 bases to trimming and J lost 4 bases, with 14 bases between them. Germline V gene sequence: CDR1 MDHEN, CDR2 SYDVKM. This CDR3 comprises 14 residues. The CDR3: CASSPRQSRYGYTF. The CDR3, as DNA: TGTGCCAGCAGTCCACGACAGAGCCGCTATGGCTACACCTTC.

This clonotype was seen a handful of times. V and J are TRBV12-3 or TRBV12-4 and TRBJ2-1; 12 nucleotides line up with TRBD2. This CDR3 comprises 15 residues. Losses at the gene ends were 6 bases for V and 8 bases for J; bases not matched to a gene: 8. This CDR3 reads CASRALAGGFYEQFF. The CDR3 region has the DNA TGTGCCAGCAGAGCACTAGCGGGAGGTTTCTATGAGCAGTTCTTC.

The table lists this clonotype with a few counts. The chain carries TRBV20-1 and TRBJ1-5, with D perhaps matching TRBD1 (6 bases). The CDR3 sequence is 14 residues long. The germline V gene has CDR1 DFQATT and CDR2 SNEGSKA (reference sequence). Trimming removed 5 bases at V and 5 bases at J, with 16 bases between. CDR3 residues: CSAGSDRFYQPQHF. The CDR3 DNA reads TGCAGTGCTGGATCCGACAGGTTTTATCAGCCCCAGCATTTT.

This clonotype has ten or more counts. V usage is TRBV6-6 and J usage is TRBJ2-5; D gene unclear. Trimming removed 8 bases at V and 7 bases at J, with 11 bases between. The CDR3 extends over 11 amino acids. Germline V CDR1 and CDR2: MNHNY, SVGAGI (reference sequence). The CDR3 region is CASLSLGTQYF. The DNA of the CDR3 is TGTGCCAGCCTATCCCTTGGGACCCAGTACTTC.

The chain is built from TRBV28 and TRBJ1-4; a weak D match, TRBD1 (5 bases). This CDR3 region has 17 residues. V lost 5 bases, J lost 0 bases, and 16 bases lay in between. Germline V CDR1 and CDR2: MDHEN, SYDVKM. This chain's CDR3 is CASSHPEGPATNEKLFF. CDR3 in DNA: TGTGCCAGCAGTCACCCTGAGGGGCCTGCAACTAATGAAAAACTGTTTTTT.

This chain joins TRBV5-4 and TRBJ1-6; D is ambiguous. The germline CDR1 and CDR2 sequences are SGHNT and YYREEE (reference sequence). There are 14 residues in the CDR3. Trimming stripped 4 bases from V and 7 bases from J, with 12 bases between. CDR3 DNA: TGTGCCAGCAGCACCAAGGTGGGAAATTCACCCCTCCACTTT. Protein sequence: CASSTKVGNSPLHF.

This clonotype has a count of ten or more. The chain carries TRBV30 and TRBJ2-3; D not certain. Germline-derived CDR1 and CDR2 are GTSNPN and SVGIG (reference sequence). The ends were cut back, 4 bases at V and 7 bases at J, with 9 bases in the middle. The CDR3 totals 11 residues. The CDR3 DNA follows: TGTGCCTGGAACACAGAATATACGCAGTATTTT. Translation gives CAWNTEYTQYF.

This clonotype showed up just a few times. The chain couples TRBV15 to TRBJ2-3; 9 nucleotides line up with TRBD2. V gave up 0 bases and J gave up 6 bases; unmatched junction bases: 10. Germline V gene lookup returns CDR1 LNHNV and CDR2 YYDKDF (reference sequence). The CDR3 totals 17 residues. The CDR3 nucleotides are TGTGCCACCAGCAGAGACACAACTAGCGGGTGGATGGATACGCAGTATTTT. As protein: CATSRDTTSGWMDTQYF.

A few counts support this clonotype. The J gene is TRBJ1-1, the V gene TRBV5-1; D is unclear. Looked up from germline, CDR1 is SGHRS and CDR2 is YFSETQ. Trimming cost V 4 bases and J 0 bases, with 16 bases left between them. This CDR3 has 16 amino acids. The DNA for the CDR3 is TGCGCCAGCAGCCCTGCCGGATGGGTTGTGAACACTGAAGCTTTCTTT. Its translation: CASSPAGWVVNTEAFF.

The rearrangement uses TRBV5-1 and TRBJ2-7; TRBD2 matches 8 bases. Trimming took 1 base from V and 3 from J; bases not matched to a gene: 3. The CDR3 consists of 14 residues. In germline, CDR1 is SGHRS, CDR2 YFSETQ. The CDR3 coding sequence is TGCGCCAGCAGCTTGACTAGCGGAAACTACGAGCAGTACTTC. Protein product: CASSLTSGNYEQYF.

This clonotype was detected a few times. The chain employs TRBV5-1 and TRBJ1-1; tentatively, D is TRBD1 (5 bases). V lost 3 bases, J lost 7 bases, and 16 bases lay in between. In germline, CDR1 is SGHRS, CDR2 YFSETQ. The CDR3 totals 14 residues. The CDR3 sequence: CASSSRGILGEAFF. The CDR3 nucleotides are TGCGCCAGCAGCTCGAGGGGTATTCTCGGTGAAGCTTTCTTT.